These T cell receptor beta chains were read from a single sample in a study of human T cells and chemical hapten exposure. One entry per CDR3 protein, called by TCRdb with MiXCR from the RACE reads. The sample yields about 200,000 distinct CDR3 sequences, around 25% seen once. The sequences come from whole blood, collected in connection with sensitization to the hapten diphenylcyclopropenone (DPC). The receptors derive from a woman in her thirties or forties with alopecia areata. Some clones in this sample may be carry-over from other donors' samples. Both conserved end residues are part of each CDR3. Fields, in order: CDR3 protein, CDR3 DNA, CDR3 length, V gene, clone size, J gene, D gene. D genes are given only for firm matches. Size is stated for part of the rows, as once, few or many counts, or as a class when the clone is expanded.

CDR3: CASAAGAGVYEQFF; DNA: TGCGCCAGCGCTGCGGGGGCTGGGGTCTATGAGCAGTTCTTC; length: 14; V: TRBV5-1; size: -; J: TRBJ2-1; D: -
CDR3: CASSQDYRGYEQYF; DNA: TGCGCCAGCAGCCAAGACTACAGGGGATACGAGCAGTACTTC; length: 14; V: TRBV4-3; size: -; J: TRBJ2-7; D: TRBD1
CDR3: CASSYDADNEQFF; DNA: TGTGCCAGCAGTTACGACGCAGACAATGAGCAGTTCTTC; length: 13; V: TRBV6-5; size: -; J: TRBJ2-1; D: -
CDR3: CASSLRDSAYNEQFF; DNA: TGCGCCAGCAGCTTGCGGGACTCAGCTTACAATGAGCAGTTCTTC; length: 15; V: TRBV5-1; size: -; J: TRBJ2-1; D: -
CDR3: CASSPGLAPSYEQYF; DNA: TGTGCCAGCAGCCCGGGACTAGCTCCCTCCTACGAGCAGTACTTC; length: 15; V: TRBV5-4; size: few; J: TRBJ2-7; D: TRBD2
CDR3: CASSPRRDYNEQFF; DNA: TGTGCCAGCAGCCCCCGACGGGATTACAATGAGCAGTTCTTC; length: 14; V: TRBV7-2; size: -; J: TRBJ2-1; D: -
CDR3: CASSPRGDRYNEQFF; DNA: TGCGCCAGCAGCCCAAGAGGGGACAGGTACAATGAGCAGTTCTTC; length: 15; V: TRBV5-1; size: few; J: TRBJ2-1; D: TRBD1
CDR3: CSASERERQYF; DNA: TGCAGTGCTAGTGAGCGGGAGAGGCAGTACTTC; length: 11; V: TRBV20-1; size: many; J: TRBJ2-7; D: TRBD2
CDR3: CASSKALGRTASGASDEQYF; DNA: TGTGCCAGCAGCAAAGCGCTTGGCAGAACAGCTAGCGGGGCCTCGGATGAGCAGTACTTC; length: 20; V: TRBV21-1; size: -; J: TRBJ2-7; D: -
CDR3: CSAQKGASGRDTQYF; DNA: TGCAGTGCCCAAAAGGGGGCTAGCGGGAGGGATACGCAGTATTTT; length: 15; V: TRBV20-1; size: -; J: TRBJ2-3; D: TRBD2
CDR3: CASSRDGDGAGELFF; DNA: TGTGCCAGCAGCAGGGACGGGGATGGCGCCGGGGAGCTGTTTTTT; length: 15; V: TRBV5-5; size: once; J: TRBJ2-2; D: -
CDR3: CASRSGATNEKLFF; DNA: TGTGCCAGCAGGTCGGGTGCAACTAATGAAAAACTGTTTTTT; length: 14; V: TRBV12-3/TRBV12-4; size: -; J: TRBJ1-4; D: -
CDR3: CASSESTRGELFF; DNA: TGTGCCAGCAGTGAATCGACTCGAGGAGAGCTGTTTTTT; length: 13; V: TRBV25-1; size: -; J: TRBJ2-2; D: -
CDR3: CASSFRTGTNEQFF; DNA: TGCGCCAGCAGCTTCCGGACAGGGACGAATGAGCAGTTCTTC; length: 14; V: TRBV5-1; size: -; J: TRBJ2-1; D: TRBD1